This T cell receptor (beta chain) is from a study of T cell clonotyping in hematopoietic cell transplantation (dated by TCRdb to the early 2020s). About the study as a whole: In the study, approximately 140 blood samples were gathered from roughly 33 consecutive transplant recipients and their related donors. Patient recruitment ran from 2015 to early 2017, and follow-up continued until late 2020 or death.

Related transplant donors provided blood samples for TCR beta sequencing. Nuclei Lysis Solution was used to extract genomic DNA from fresh or cryopreserved unfractionated peripheral blood mononuclear cells. With the immunoSEQ assay, which is a bias-controlled multiplex PCR relying on V- and J-specific primers, TCR beta CDR3 regions were amplified from genomic DNA. A second PCR step added a proprietary barcode and Illumina adapter sequences to the CDR3 amplicons. An Illumina MiSeq instrument was used to sequence the CDR3 libraries. The paper's data handling went like this. immunoSEQ Analyzer 3.0 was used for export and quality control, with R Bioconductor and Immunarch used for downstream analyses. Only productive rearrangements within the normalized downsampled data set were used in the calculation of repertoire metrics. In the normalized cohort, clonotypes with more than 5 templates were defined as pathologically expanded. Repertoire diversity was measured with the Inverse Simpson Index. CMV-specificity analyses were carried out on the non-normalized data set to capture all clonotypes. TCRdb took over this immuneACCESS table, retaining in-frame rearrangements with V and J assigned. Such tables are incomplete; in checked studies, under half of the missing clones stem from an unresolved V gene, and the remainder is unexplained. Clone size and V and J calls were adopted from that table, with D and trimming inferred from the DNA. The sample table contains 70,000 or so clones; only one count was recorded for roughly 94% of them. The ten largest clonotypes hold roughly 1.7% of the sample.

Paper-wide results and their limitations: The sample size was limited, and because cells were not sorted, the contributions of CD4 and CD8 repertoires could not be separated. After transplant, TCR diversity in recipients dropped, and pathologically expanded clonotypes increased progressively from day 30 to day 180. Broader TCR repertoire diversity after transplant was predicted by Inverse Simpson Index values from donors and from recipients before transplant. Overlap with donor repertoires was found for only a small fraction of recipient repertoires, with over 95% found to appear de novo at the given depth.

Details on this clone: Its target antigen remains unknown. Base quality data are lacking; no much larger clone is found one base away.

The CDR3 runs 15 residues from the cysteine to the phenylalanine. Left in the record is the CDR3 DNA by itself, 45 bases read in frame from the first base. For CDR1 and CDR2, the germline V gene lists SGHTA and FQGNSA. Trimming at the junction amounts to 5 bases on V and 4 bases on J, and the germline ends lie 15 bases apart. The sequence was obtained from a man in his forties or fifties in good health. Some clones in this sample may be carry-over from other donors' samples. Specimen: peripheral blood mononuclear cells. This sequence uses TRBV7-2 and TRBJ2-1, with a weak D call of TRBD2 (6 bases match). In nucleotide form, the sequence is TGTGCCAGCAGCCTTCTTGGACGGGGGTACAATGAGCAGTTCTTC. Its coded protein is CASSLLGRGYNEQFF.